The 8 T cell receptor beta chains below all came from one sample that was sequenced in a study of kidney transplant recipient with SARS-CoV-2 infection. Each CDR3 protein gets one entry after TCRdb re-called the reads with MiXCR. The table lists 250,000 or so distinct CDR3 sequences, 29% of them singletons. Sample: a blood sample, taken at baseline and around day 120 from a kidney transplant recipient. The receptors here all came from a male patient aged 25-45 years who had COVID-19 and was a kidney transplant recipient. A share of the T cells may be of graft donor origin.

Ten or more counts support this clonotype. The chain employs TRBV6-4 and TRBJ1-2; D uncertain. Germline assignment: CDR1 MRHNA and CDR2 SNTAGT. V gave up 4 bases and J gave up 4 bases, with 22 bases separating them. CDR3 length equals 17 residues. In DNA, the CDR3 is TGTGCCAGCAGTGTAGCCGGCTCACACGGAAAGACCTATGGCTACACCTTC. Its translation is CASSVAGSHGKTYGYTF.

The chain couples TRBV8-2 to TRBJ2-6. TRBV8-2 corresponds to a pseudogene. There are 17 residues in the CDR3. Written as DNA, the CDR3 is TGTGGCAGGTTGGTGAGGATAACACAAAGTCGGGCCAACGTCCTGACTTTC. It specifies CGRLVRITQSRANVLTF.

With respect to this clonotype: This may come from a read error, since a much larger clone is one base off. The gene calls are TRBV4-1 and TRBJ2-7; D ambiguous. The CDR3 is 14 residues long. The germline V gene has CDR1 MGHRA and CDR2 YSYEKL. Here the CDR3 reads CASNQDRSMGEQYF. As DNA, the CDR3 is TGCGCCAGCAACCAAGATCGCAGTATGGGCGAGCAGTACTTC.

Notes on this clonotype: This is likely an artifact of a read error, given a far larger clone one base away. V usage is TRBV7-9 and J usage is TRBJ1-3; no clear D gene. Germline CDR1 is SEHNR and CDR2 is FQNEAQ (reference sequence). CDR3 length equals 16 residues. V was trimmed by 5 bases and J by 3 bases, leaving 17 bases between them. CDR3 amino acids: CASSPPSGIFGNTIYF. CDR3 nucleotide sequence: TGTGCCAGCAGCCCTCCCTCGGGAATCTTTGGAAACACCATATATTTT.

This clonotype has a count of ten or more. This chain connects TRBV23-1 to TRBJ1-2, with D unresolved. TRBV23-1 is placed among ORFs of uncertain function. V was pared by 4 bases and J by 4 bases, with 22 bases between. CDR3 length: 17 amino acids. CDR3 protein: CASSLGRLRRKTYGYTF. The CDR3 coding sequence is TGCGCCAGCAGTCTAGGGAGGCTACGCAGAAAGACCTATGGCTACACCTTC.

In this sample, this clonotype turned up many times. The chain couples TRBV3-1 to TRBJ1-2; D not certain. Trimming removed 5 bases at V and 4 bases at J, with 23 bases between. The V gene's germline CDR1 is LGHDT and CDR2 YNNKEL (reference sequence). This CDR3 has 17 amino acids. The CDR3 DNA sequence: TGTGCCAGCAGCTCCCCTGGCACCCTTCGAAAGACCTATGGCTACACCTTC. Translating gives CASSSPGTLRKTYGYTF.

This clonotype was observed at least ten times. This sequence joins TRBV4-2 and TRBJ2-1; D is undetermined. Looked up from germline, CDR1 is LGHNA and CDR2 is YNFKEQ. The CDR3 has 17 residues. V was shortened by 0 bases and J by 3 bases, with 15 bases between the two germline ends. As DNA, the CDR3 is TGTGCCAGCAGCCAAGATATTGAGGTTCTAAACTACAATGAGCAGTTCTTC. Residues: CASSQDIEVLNYNEQFF.

This clonotype appeared many times. The chain combines TRBV7-1 with TRBJ1-2, with D unclear. TRBV7-1 is an ORF; its function is uncertain. With 5 bases removed from V and 4 bases from J, the gap between germline ends came to 23 bases. This CDR3 region has 17 residues. The CDR3 DNA is TGTGCCAGCAGCGTGGAGTATCACGAGGGAAAGACCTATGGCTACACCTTC. This encodes CASSVEYHEGKTYGYTF.